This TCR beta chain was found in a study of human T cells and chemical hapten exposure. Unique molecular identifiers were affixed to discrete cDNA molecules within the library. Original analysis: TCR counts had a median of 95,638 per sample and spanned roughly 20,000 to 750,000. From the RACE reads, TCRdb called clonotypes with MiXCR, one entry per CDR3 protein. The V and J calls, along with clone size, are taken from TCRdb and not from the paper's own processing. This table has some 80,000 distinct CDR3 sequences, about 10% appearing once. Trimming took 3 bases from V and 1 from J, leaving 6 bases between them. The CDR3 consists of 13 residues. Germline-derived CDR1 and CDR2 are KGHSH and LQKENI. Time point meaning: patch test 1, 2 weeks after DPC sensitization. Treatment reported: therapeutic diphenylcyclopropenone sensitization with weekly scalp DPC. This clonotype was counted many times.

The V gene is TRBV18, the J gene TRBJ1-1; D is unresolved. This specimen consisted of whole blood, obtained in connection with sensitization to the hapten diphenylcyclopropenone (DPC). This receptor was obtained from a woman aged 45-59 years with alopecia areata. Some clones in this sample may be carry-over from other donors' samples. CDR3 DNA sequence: TGTGCCAGCTCACCGCAGACGAACACTGAAGCTTTCTTT. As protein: CASSPQTNTEAFF.